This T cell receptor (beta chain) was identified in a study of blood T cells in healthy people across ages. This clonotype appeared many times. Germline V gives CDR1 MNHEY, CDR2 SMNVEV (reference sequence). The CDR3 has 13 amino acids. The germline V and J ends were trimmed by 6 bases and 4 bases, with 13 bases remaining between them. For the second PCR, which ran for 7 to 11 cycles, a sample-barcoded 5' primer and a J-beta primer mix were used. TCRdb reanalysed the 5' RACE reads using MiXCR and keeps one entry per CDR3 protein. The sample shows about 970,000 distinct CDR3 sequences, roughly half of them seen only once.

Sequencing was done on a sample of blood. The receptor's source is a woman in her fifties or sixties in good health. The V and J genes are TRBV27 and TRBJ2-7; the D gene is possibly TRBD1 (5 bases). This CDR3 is CASSYSRQYEQYF. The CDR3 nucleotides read TGTGCCAGCAGCTATTCAAGACAGTACGAGCAGTACTTC.